This TCR beta chain derives from a study of monozygotic twins with inflammatory bowel disease. The study, taken as a whole, reports: Limited power may explain why concordant and discordant twins showed no difference in repertoire similarity. A lone strong IBD-associated signal or clonotype found no support. A reduction in TCRbeta diversity (inverse Simpson) was seen in IBD patients relative to healthy co-twins.

cDNA was made in eight separate reactions per sample. From the 5' RACE reads, TCRdb lists one entry per CDR3 protein and no DNA. This listing includes about 300,000 distinct CDR3 sequences. Turning to this clonotype: Its antigen is not identified.

The CDR3 extends over 14 amino acids. CDR1 is SGHRS, CDR2 YFSETQ, per germline. The sample was blood. This TCR was sampled from a human donor with ulcerative colitis or Crohn's disease, or a healthy co-twin of an affected twin (not recorded which). V gene TRBV5-1 combines with J gene TRBJ2-7. CDR3 residues: CASRDPTVAYEQYF.